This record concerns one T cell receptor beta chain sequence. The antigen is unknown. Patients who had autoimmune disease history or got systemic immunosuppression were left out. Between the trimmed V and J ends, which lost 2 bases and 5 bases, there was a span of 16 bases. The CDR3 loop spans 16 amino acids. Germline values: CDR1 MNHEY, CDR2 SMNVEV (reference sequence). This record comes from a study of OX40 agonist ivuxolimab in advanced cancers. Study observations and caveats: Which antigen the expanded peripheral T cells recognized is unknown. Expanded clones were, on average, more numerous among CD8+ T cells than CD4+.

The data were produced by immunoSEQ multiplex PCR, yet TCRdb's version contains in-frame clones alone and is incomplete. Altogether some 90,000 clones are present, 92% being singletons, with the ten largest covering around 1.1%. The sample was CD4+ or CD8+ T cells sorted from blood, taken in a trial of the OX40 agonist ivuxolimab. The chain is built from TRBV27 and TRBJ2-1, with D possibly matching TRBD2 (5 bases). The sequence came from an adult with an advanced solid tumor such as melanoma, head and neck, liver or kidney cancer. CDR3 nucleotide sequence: TGTGCCAGCAGTTTAAGGTCTAGCCAGCCCCACAATGAGCAGTTCTTC. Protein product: CASSLRSSQPHNEQFF.